Below, 16 T cell receptor beta chains from the same sample are listed, as sequenced in a study of blood T cell repertoires in COVID-19. Clones were read by immunoSEQ multiplex PCR, and TCRdb kept only the in-frame ones, dropping some. In the table there are 200,000 to 250,000 clones, around 86% of which are singletons. The sequencing sample was made of PBMCs or T cells enriched from blood (not recorded which). These receptors were taken from a man aged 35-49 years who had recovered from COVID-19.

The V and J genes are TRBV11-2 and TRBJ1-1, with 9 bases matching TRBD1. Germline CDR1 and CDR2: SGHAT and FQNNGV. J gave up 0 bases and V 5 bases, and 7 bases lay outside the gene matches. The CDR3 is 16 amino acids. CDR3 bases: TGTGCCAGCAGCATCCGACAGGGGGTCATGAACACTGAAGCTTTCTTT. Protein sequence: CASSIRQGVMNTEAFF.

This clone was found once. J is TRBJ1-2 and V is TRBV3-1 (or the pseudogene TRBV3-2), with TRBD1 identical over 7 bases. The germline V gene has CDR1 LGHDT and CDR2 YNNKEL (reference sequence). This CDR3 has 15 residues. The V segment lost 0 bases and the J segment 4 bases; nucleotides outside the gene matches: 5. CDR3 amino acids: CASSQEGAGGYGYTF. The DNA for the CDR3 is TGTGCCAGCAGCCAAGAAGGAGCAGGGGGCTATGGCTACACCTTC.

This clone has a handful of counts. The J gene is TRBJ1-2, the V gene TRBV7-2; TRBD1 matches 8 bases. Germline loops: CDR1 SGHTA, CDR2 FQGNSA. The length of the CDR3 is 15 residues. Trimming at V came to 5 bases and at J to 4 bases, leaving 9 bases not matched to a gene. This CDR3 is CASSPQTGEAYGYTF. The CDR3, as DNA: TGTGCCAGCAGCCCACAGACAGGGGAGGCCTATGGCTACACCTTC.

This clone was observed once. The chain combines TRBV28 with TRBJ2-3, with 11 bases lining up with TRBD2. CDR3 length equals 18 residues. Germline V CDR1 and CDR2: MDHEN, SYDVKM. V lost 6 bases and J lost 0; bases outside the gene matches: 11. The CDR3 nucleotides read TGTGCCAGCAGCCTACTAGCGGGAGTTGGGGAGAGCACAGATACGCAGTATTTT. Protein product: CASSLLAGVGESTDTQYF.

This sequence joins TRBV4-2 and TRBJ2-3; D gene unclear. This CDR3 has 15 amino acids. V was trimmed by 2 bases and J by 0 bases, leaving 9 bases between them. In germline, CDR1 is LGHNA, CDR2 YNFKEQ. CDR3 coding DNA: TGTGCCAGCAGCCAATCGCCGCAGAGCACAGATACGCAGTATTTT. Protein sequence: CASSQSPQSTDTQYF.

The rearrangement links TRBV5-6 to TRBJ2-1; TRBD1 matches at 8 bases. Germline CDR1 reads SGHDT; CDR2 reads YYEEEE. With V trimmed by 6 bases and J by 1 base, 3 bases remained unmatched. This CDR3 is 14 amino acids long. The CDR3 nucleotides are TGTGCCAGCACCAGGACAGGGTCCTACAATGAGCAGTTCTTC. It encodes CASTRTGSYNEQFF. Full variable domain (rest looked up from reference TRBV5-6 and TRBJ2-1): DAGVTQSPTHLIKTRGQQVTLRCSPKSGHDTVSWYQQALGQGPQFIFQYYEEEERQRGNFPDRFSGHQFPNYSSELNVNALLLGDSALYLCASTRTGSYNEQFFGPGTRLTVL.

The chain is built from TRBV18 and TRBJ1-2; 8 bases fit TRBD1. The CDR3 is 15 amino acids. The J segment lost 4 bases and the V segment lost 3 bases, leaving 7 bases of the junction unmatched. The germline V gene encodes CDR1 KGHSH and CDR2 LQKENI. The CDR3 DNA reads TGTGCCAGCTCACCTCGGACAGGGAGGGGCTATGGCTACACCTTC. This gives the protein CASSPRTGRGYGYTF.

The J gene is TRBJ2-5, the V gene TRBV5-4; D is undetermined. CDR1 and CDR2 (germline): SGHNT, YYREEE (reference sequence). The CDR3 length is 13 residues. V lost 3 bases to trimming and J lost 2 bases, with 8 bases between them. The CDR3 region is CASSSQRQETQYF. DNA for the CDR3: TGTGCCAGCAGCTCACAGAGACAAGAGACCCAGTACTTC.

The rearrangement uses TRBV5-1 and TRBJ1-2; 7 nucleotides agree with TRBD1. The CDR3 runs 17 residues. V shed 4 bases and J 0 bases; nucleotides not matched to a gene: 12. Germline CDR1 is SGHRS and CDR2 is YFSETQ. The CDR3 loop reads CASSDRAPTSTNYGYTF. In DNA form, the CDR3 reads TGCGCCAGCAGCGACAGGGCGCCCACCTCTACTAACTATGGCTACACCTTC. The full variable domain, rest sourced from reference TRBV5-1 and TRBJ1-2, is KAGVTQTPRYLIKTRGQQVTLSCSPISGHRSVSWYQQTPGQGLQFLFEYFSETQRNKGNFPGRFSGRQFSNSRSEMNVSTLELGDSALYLCASSDRAPTSTNYGYTFGSGTRLTVV.

Details on this clone: One junction end disagrees with the germline gene, perhaps due to a read error. The gene calls are TRBV6-1 and TRBJ1-2; TRBD1 aligns across 7 bases. Germline assignment: CDR1 MNHNS and CDR2 SASEGT. The CDR3 runs 13 residues. The CDR3 loop reads CASSESQGSFAAF. CDR3 in DNA: TGTGCCAGCAGTGAATCACAGGGGTCCTTCGCTGCCTTC.

This clone was found once. The V and J genes are TRBV27 and TRBJ2-2; 7 nucleotides align to TRBD1. This CDR3 has 14 residues. J was trimmed by 4 bases and V by 8 bases; bases with no gene match: 7. Germline CDR1 MNHEY, CDR2 SMNVEV (reference sequence). CDR3 in amino acids: CASRSTGRTGELFF. The CDR3 DNA reads TGTGCCAGCCGCTCGACAGGGCGCACCGGGGAGCTGTTTTTT.

The chain uses TRBV5-6 and TRBJ2-5; the match to TRBD1 covers 11 bases. V lost 4 bases to trimming and J lost 2 bases; unmatched junction nucleotides: 1. The CDR3 runs to 14 residues. Germline V lookup: CDR1 SGHDT, CDR2 YYEEEE. Here the CDR3 reads CASSGTGGQETQYF. The CDR3 DNA reads TGTGCCAGCAGCGGGACAGGGGGTCAAGAGACCCAGTACTTC.

CDR3 nucleotide sequence: TGCGCCAGCAGCCAAATAACAGGGATAAGCTCCTACGAGCAGTACTTC. Translated, it gives CASSQITGISSYEQYF. The V and J genes are TRBV4-1 and TRBJ2-7, with D possibly being TRBD1 (6 bases). V gave up 2 bases and J gave up 0 bases, with 14 bases separating them. The CDR3 is 16 amino acids. Germline-derived CDR1 and CDR2 are MGHRA and YSYEKL.

This clone was found once. The J gene is TRBJ2-3, the V gene TRBV6-2 or TRBV6-3; a weak D match, TRBD2 (6 bases). Per the germline V gene, CDR1 is MNHEY and CDR2 is SVGEGT. CDR3 size: 14 residues. Trimming shortened V by 2 bases and J by 8 bases, and 14 bases separated the two germline ends. The CDR3 here is CASSYARDGATQYF. Here the CDR3 DNA reads TGTGCCAGCAGTTACGCGCGGGACGGGGCTACGCAGTATTTT.

The V gene is TRBV10-3, the J gene TRBJ2-5; tentative D call: TRBD1 (6 bases). The V gene lost 4 bases and the J gene lost 1 base, with 13 bases spanning the gap. Per the germline V gene, CDR1 is ENHRY and CDR2 is SYGVKD. CDR3 length: 15 amino acids. The CDR3 DNA follows: TGTGCCATCAGTGGGGGGCTACTAGTCCAAGAGACCCAGTACTTC. Translating it yields CAISGGLLVQETQYF.

J is TRBJ1-1 and V is TRBV7-6; D gene ambiguous. CDR1 is SGHVS, CDR2 FNYEAQ, per germline. The V end was cut by 5 bases, the J end by 11 bases, with 15 bases between. The CDR3 is made up of 12 amino acids. The CDR3 loop reads CASSRERGEAFF. Written as DNA, the CDR3 is TGTGCCAGCAGCCGAGAGCGGGGAGAGGCTTTCTTT.